This T cell receptor (beta chain) was sequenced during a study of T cell changes during pregnancy in multiple sclerosis. V shed 0 bases and J 2 bases; nucleotides not matched to a gene: 2. Germline loops: CDR1 LNHNV, CDR2 YYDKDF (reference sequence). The CDR3 covers 16 residues. Assay: immunoSEQ multiplex PCR; the TCRdb copy retains only in-frame clones and omits some. The sample holds around 110,000 clones, just under 95% seen once. This clone has a single count. Sequencing used peripheral blood, obtained after pregnancy. This receptor was taken from a female donor with multiple sclerosis, enrolled in a pregnancy study. The chain joins TRBV15 to TRBJ2-1; 9 nucleotides align to TRBD1. The CDR3 here is CATSRERTGAYNEQFF. The CDR3 bases are TGTGCCACCAGCAGAGAGCGGACAGGGGCCTACAATGAGCAGTTCTTC.